These 14 T cell receptor beta chains were all obtained from the same sample, sequenced in a study of tumor-infiltrating lymphocytes in primary liver carcinoma. With a constant-region primer, TCR beta cDNA was made from approximately 510 ng of total RNA. Libraries of TCR beta came from three nested multiplex PCR rounds with slightly modified ARM-PCR. The two initial PCR rounds, about 9 cycles each, used TRBV1-TRBV30 forward and C-beta reverse primers. A single record per CDR3 protein comes from TCRdb applying MiXCR to the multiplex PCR reads. Among about 70,000 distinct CDR3 sequences listed, roughly 69% were seen once. DNA and RNA were both co-extracted from approximately 20-30 mg of bulk tissue that had not been sorted. The sequenced sample was liver tumor tissue from sampling region 4. Indicated subset: tumor region T4, right-lateral pole. All receptors derive from a man between 40 and 49 years old with primary liver carcinoma and hepatitis B virus infection.

This clonotype showed up many times. This chain joins TRBV14 and TRBJ2-7; perhaps D is TRBD1 or TRBD2 (6 bases each). Germline V gives CDR1 SGHDN, CDR2 FVKESK. Trimming took 0 bases from V and 5 from J, leaving 14 bases between them. The CDR3 sequence is 15 residues long. The DNA of the CDR3 is TGTGCCAGCAGCCAAGACCCCCTCCGGGGGCACGAGCAGTACTTC. Protein product: CASSQDPLRGHEQYF.

This clonotype was seen many times. The chain joins TRBV28 to TRBJ1-2, with TRBD1 matching over 7 bases. Trimming removed 6 bases from V and 3 bases from J; junction bases left unmatched: 7. The CDR3 consists of 14 residues. Germline CDR1 MDHEN, CDR2 SYDVKM. CDR3 protein: CASRATGADYGYTF. DNA of the CDR3: TGTGCCAGCAGAGCAACAGGGGCTGACTATGGCTACACCTTC.

With regard to this clonotype: The junction departs from the called germline gene at one end, perhaps through a read error. The V gene is TRBV12-3 or TRBV12-4, the J gene TRBJ2-1, with 11 positions matching TRBD2. The CDR3 runs to 16 residues. This chain's CDR3 is CARSLAGGPRGYEQFF. The CDR3 DNA follows: TGTGCCAGGAGTTTAGCGGGGGGGCCTAGAGGGTATGAGCAGTTCTTC.

About this clonotype: Because the CDR3 is missing its conserved closing phenylalanine or tryptophan, this is likely a read error. The chain carries TRBV12-3 or TRBV12-4 and TRBJ2-6; the D call may be TRBD1 or TRBD2 (5 bases each). CDR3 size: 15 residues. CDR3 bases: TGTGCCAGCACCCTTACCGGCTCCGGGGCCAACGCCCTGACTCTC. Protein sequence: CASTLTGSGANALTL.

Comments on this clonotype: The junction departs from germline at one end; a sequencing error may be responsible. The rearrangement joins TRBV11-1 to TRBJ2-1; TRBD2 might be the D (5 bases). In germline, CDR1 is SGHAT, CDR2 FQDESV (reference sequence). The CDR3 totals 15 residues. This CDR3 reads CASSFWTCGYNEQLF. CDR3 nucleotides: TGTGCCAGCAGCTTCTGGACTTGCGGCTACAATGAGCAGTTATTC.

As concerns this clonotype: The junction differs from germline at one of its ends, possibly a read error. This sequence joins TRBV12-3 or TRBV12-4 and TRBJ2-7, with TRBD2 matching 7 bases. The CDR3 is 15 amino acids. The CDR3 here is CASSLSGIVPHERHF. CDR3 sequence (DNA): TGTGCCAGCAGTTTAAGCGGGATTGTCCCCCACGAGCGGCACTTC.

Points on this clonotype: The junction differs from germline at one of its ends, possibly a read error. The chain recombines TRBV11-2 with TRBJ2-2, with D perhaps matching TRBD1 or TRBD2 (5 bases each). CDR3 length: 17 residues. Looked up from germline, CDR1 is SGHAT and CDR2 is FQNNGV. CDR3 sequence: CASSFDLDMVGTGELFF. CDR3 nucleotide sequence: TGTGCCAGCAGCTTTGATCTGGACATGGTCGGCACTGGGGAGTTGTTTTTT.

Notes on this clonotype: The conserved phenylalanine or tryptophan normally closing the CDR3 is absent here, so this likely arose from a read error. The chain has TRBV10-3 and TRBJ2-5; 7 bases align to TRBD1. CDR1 is ENHRY, CDR2 SYGVKD, per germline. This CDR3 has 14 residues. Written as DNA, the CDR3 is TGTGCCATCAGTGAGGGACAGGACCAAGAGACACAGTACTCC. Amino acid sequence: CAISEGQDQETQYS.

As to this clonotype: At one boundary the junction diverges from the germline segment, which might be a read error. This chain connects TRBV11-2 to TRBJ2-2; the match to TRBD2 covers 10 bases. This CDR3 contains 17 residues. Germline CDR1 and CDR2: SGHAT and FQNNGV. The CDR3 region is CVSSGGLAEWNTGELLF. CDR3 nucleotide sequence: TGTGTCAGCAGCGGAGGACTAGCGGAGTGGAACACCGGGGAGCTGCTTTTT.

Concerning this clonotype: One end of the junction varies from germline; a read error may be responsible. V is TRBV6-5 and J is TRBJ2-1; 8 bases agree with TRBD2. Germline lookup yields CDR1 MNHEY and CDR2 SVGAGI. The length of the CDR3 is 14 residues. CDR3 in DNA: TGTGCCAGCAGCCAAGCGGGGGCCTACAATGAGCACTTCTTC. It specifies CASSQAGAYNEHFF.

On this clonotype itself: A much larger clone lies one base from this, so it may be a read error. The chain is built from TRBV2 and TRBJ1-2; a possible D gene is TRBD1 (5 bases). The germline gives CDR1 SNHLY, CDR2 FYNNEI. The CDR3 has 15 residues. V was shortened by 6 bases and J by 5 bases, with 19 bases between the two germline ends. CDR3 nucleotides: TGTGCCAGCAGCGAGCCCCGGGATGGGGCTTATGGCTACACCTTC. It translates to CASSEPRDGAYGYTF.

Comments on this clonotype: The junction differs from germline at one of its ends, possibly a read error. The chain carries TRBV11-2 and TRBJ2-7; possible D gene TRBD2, 6 bases. Germline loops: CDR1 SGHAT, CDR2 FQNNGV. The CDR3 has 12 amino acids. Here the CDR3 DNA reads TGTGCCAGCAGCCTCTTGCGGGGCGAGCGGTACTTC. It encodes CASSLLRGERYF. Looking up the rest from reference TRBV11-2 and TRBJ2-7 gives the full variable domain: EAGVAQSPRYKIIEKRQSVAFWCNPISGHATLYWYQQILGQGPKLLIQFQNNGVVDDSQLPKDRFSAERLKGVDSTLKIQPAKLEDSAVYLCASSLLRGERYFGPGTRLTVT.

Concerning this clonotype: Relative to the germline gene, one junction end is altered; a read error may explain this. This sequence joins TRBV4-1 and TRBJ2-1; D not resolved. The CDR3 has 14 amino acids. Germline assignment: CDR1 MGHRA and CDR2 YSYEKL. This CDR3 reads CTSSQGVTHNEQFF. The CDR3 nucleotides read TGCACCAGCAGCCAAGGAGTAACCCACAATGAGCAGTTCTTC.

The chain recombines TRBV2 with TRBJ2-3; D is tentatively TRBD1 or TRBD2 (5 bases each). The V end was cut by 7 bases, the J end by 13 bases, with 21 bases between. CDR3 length: 13 amino acids. From germline, CDR1 is SNHLY and CDR2 FYNNEI. The CDR3: CASINPGTSTKYF. CDR3 bases: TGTGCCAGCATTAACCCAGGGACCTCGACGAAGTATTTT.